One sample yielded the 23 T cell receptor beta chains listed below, sequenced in a study of shared clonotypes between healthy human individuals. TCRdb's table, derived via immunoSEQ multiplex PCR, lists solely in-frame clones and lacks some. The sample includes 2 million to 2.5 million clones, 85% to 95% seen only once; the top ten take roughly 0.34%. The sample was naive CD4+ T cells from PBMCs. Subset of the sample: CD45RA+ positively selected. These receptors were obtained from a man aged 18 to 30 in good health. Some clones in this sample may be carry-over from other donors' samples.

The rearrangement uses TRBV27 and TRBJ2-4, with 11 positions matching TRBD2. Unmatched junction bases numbered 1, after V lost 5 bases and J lost 4 bases. The germline CDR1 and CDR2 sequences are MNHEY and SMNVEV (reference sequence). This CDR3 is built from 14 residues. CDR3 sequence reads: CASSRLAGKNIQYF. The CDR3 nucleotides are TGTGCCAGCAGTAGACTAGCGGGGAAAAACATTCAGTACTTC.

The V call is TRBV28, the J call TRBJ2-5, with 11 nucleotides matching TRBD2. This CDR3 contains 18 residues. Germline CDR1 MDHEN, CDR2 SYDVKM. V was clipped by 5 bases and J by 7 bases; unmatched bases: 18. CDR3 sequence reads: CASSITSTSGTSGGTQYF. The DNA of the CDR3 is TGTGCCAGCAGTATAACTTCGACTAGCGGGACAAGTGGTGGGACCCAGTACTTC.

The J gene is TRBJ1-5, the V gene TRBV5-1, with 11 nucleotides matching TRBD1. Germline trimming cut 4 bases from V and 4 bases from J; bases unmatched to any gene: 4. Germline values: CDR1 SGHRS, CDR2 YFSETQ. The CDR3 is made up of 15 amino acids. The CDR3 here is CASSPGQGGNQPQHF. Written as DNA, the CDR3 is TGCGCCAGCAGCCCGGGACAGGGGGGAAATCAGCCCCAGCATTTT. The complete variable domain, with remaining parts taken from reference TRBV5-1 and TRBJ1-5, reads KAGVTQTPRYLIKTRGQQVTLSCSPISGHRSVSWYQQTPGQGLQFLFEYFSETQRNKGNFPGRFSGRQFSNSRSEMNVSTLELGDSALYLCASSPGQGGNQPQHFGDGTRLSIL.

The chain uses TRBV7-9 and TRBJ2-3, with unresolved D. With 6 bases removed from V and 0 bases from J, the gap between germline ends came to 4 bases. This CDR3 comprises 12 residues. From germline, CDR1 is SEHNR and CDR2 FQNEAQ (reference sequence). The CDR3 is CASRPSTDTQYF. The CDR3 DNA reads as TGTGCCAGCAGACCTAGCACAGATACGCAGTATTTT.

The chain links TRBV5-1 to TRBJ2-7; D assignment may be TRBD1 or TRBD2 (5 bases each). V was shortened by 4 bases and J by 2 bases, with 22 bases between the two germline ends. Germline assignment: CDR1 SGHRS and CDR2 YFSETQ. The CDR3 is 17 amino acids. The CDR3 loop is CASSLLPGTERTYEQYF. The CDR3, as DNA: TGCGCCAGCAGCCTTCTCCCCGGGACGGAGAGAACCTACGAGCAGTACTTC.

V usage is TRBV28 and J usage is TRBJ1-4; D possibly corresponds to TRBD1 (5 bases). Germline assignment: CDR1 MDHEN and CDR2 SYDVKM. V lost 1 base and J lost 5, with 11 bases in between. There are 15 residues in the CDR3. CDR3 sequence: CASSLSGLFNEKLFF. In nucleotides, the CDR3 is TGTGCCAGCAGTTTATCGGGACTTTTCAATGAAAAACTGTTTTTT.

The J gene is TRBJ2-2, the V gene TRBV7-2; 8 bases align to TRBD1. The CDR3 length is 16 residues. The ends lost 2 bases at V and 7 bases at J; junction bases unmatched: 9. Germline values: CDR1 SGHTA, CDR2 FQGNSA. CDR3 amino acids: CASSLLSRGQDGELFF. CDR3 in DNA: TGTGCCAGCAGCTTATTATCCAGGGGGCAAGACGGGGAGCTGTTTTTT.

This CDR3 reads CASSRTGIQKVLDQPQHF. The CDR3 DNA follows: TGTGCCAGCAGCAGAACCGGGATACAAAAAGTGTTGGATCAGCCCCAGCATTTT. The chain has TRBV7-8 and TRBJ1-5; D is uncertain. The CDR3 is 18 residues long. Trimming shortened V by 5 bases and J by 5 bases, and 25 bases separated the two germline ends. Germline CDR1 SGHVS, CDR2 FQNEAQ. Together with reference TRBV7-8 and TRBJ1-5, the CDR3 gives the full variable domain: GAGVSQSPRYKVAKRGQDVALRCDPISGHVSLFWYQQALGQGPEFLTYFQNEAQLDKSGLPSDRFFAERPEGSVSTLKIQRTQQEDSAVYLCASSRTGIQKVLDQPQHFGDGTRLSIL.

The CDR3 DNA reads TGCGCCAGCAGCTTGTATGGACAGGGAATTGACGAGCAGTACTTC. It codes for CASSLYGQGIDEQYF. This rearrangement joins TRBV5-1 to TRBJ2-7; 8 positions match TRBD1. Germline V CDR1 and CDR2: SGHRS, YFSETQ. V was clipped by 1 base and J by 5 bases; unmatched bases: 8. This CDR3 region has 15 residues.

The chain combines TRBV9 with TRBJ1-1; D not certain. The CDR3 is made up of 12 amino acids. The V end was cut by 3 bases, the J end by 4 bases, with 7 bases between. Per germline, CDR1 SGDLS and CDR2 YYNGEE. CDR3 in amino acids: CASSGPSTEAFF. The CDR3 DNA reads as TGTGCCAGCAGCGGGCCGAGCACTGAAGCTTTCTTT.

The chain carries TRBV7-2 and TRBJ1-1; 7 positions match TRBD1. Germline CDR1 is SGHTA and CDR2 is FQGNSA. The CDR3 runs 15 residues. V shed 7 bases and J 0 bases; nucleotides not matched to a gene: 8. The CDR3 here is CASNPVGQLNTEAFF. The CDR3 region has the DNA TGTGCCAGCAACCCCGTGGGACAGTTGAACACTGAAGCTTTCTTT.

Concerning this clone: Other nucleotide sequences in the sample specify the same CDR3. This sequence joins TRBV5-1 and TRBJ2-7; D might be TRBD1 (5 bases). Per the germline V gene, CDR1 is SGHRS and CDR2 is YFSETQ. The CDR3 contains 15 residues. The V end lost 0 bases, the J end lost 0 bases, and 10 bases lay between the germline ends. CDR3 DNA: TGCGCCAGCAGCTTGGGGCAGGGAATCTCCTACGAGCAGTACTTC. Amino acids: CASSLGQGISYEQYF. The variable domain in full, completed from reference TRBV5-1 and TRBJ2-7, reads KAGVTQTPRYLIKTRGQQVTLSCSPISGHRSVSWYQQTPGQGLQFLFEYFSETQRNKGNFPGRFSGRQFSNSRSEMNVSTLELGDSALYLCASSLGQGISYEQYFGPGTRLTVT.

The rearrangement uses TRBV11-2 and TRBJ2-3; tentatively, D is TRBD2 (6 bases). The CDR3 covers 15 residues. Germline V lookup: CDR1 SGHAT, CDR2 FQNNGV. Trimming shortened V by 5 bases and J by 5 bases, and 17 bases separated the two germline ends. The CDR3 spells CASSRDFPSGDTQYF. DNA for the CDR3: TGTGCCAGCAGCCGGGACTTTCCTTCGGGAGATACGCAGTATTTT.

The chain combines TRBV28 with TRBJ2-7; D might be TRBD2 (6 bases). Trimming removed 3 bases from V and 4 bases from J, with 19 bases in between. The CDR3 has 16 residues. The germline V gene has CDR1 MDHEN and CDR2 SYDVKM. CDR3 nucleotides: TGTGCCAGCAGTTTTCCTGCGGGATCACCACCTTACGAGCAGTACTTC. This sequence encodes CASSFPAGSPPYEQYF. Supplemented by reference TRBV28 and TRBJ2-7, the full variable domain reads DVKVTQSSRYLVKRTGEKVFLECVQDMDHENMFWYRQDPGLGLRLIYFSYDVKMKEKGDIPEGYSVSREKKERFSLILESASTNQTSMYLCASSFPAGSPPYEQYFGPGTRLTVT.

About this clone: Other nucleotide sequences from this sample produce the same CDR3. The J gene is TRBJ2-4, the V gene TRBV7-2, with D uncertain. V was pared by 1 base and J by 3 bases, with 7 bases between. The length of the CDR3 is 14 residues. Looked up from germline, CDR1 is SGHTA and CDR2 is FQGNSA. The CDR3 reads CASSLGGSKNIQYF. CDR3 nucleotide sequence: TGTGCCAGCAGCTTAGGTGGCAGCAAAAACATTCAGTACTTC.

The V gene is TRBV4-3, the J gene TRBJ1-5; 9 bases are a match to TRBD1. Trimming at V came to 4 bases and at J to 7 bases, leaving 8 bases not matched to a gene. This CDR3 has 15 residues. The germline V gene encodes CDR1 LGHNA and CDR2 YSLEER. The CDR3 DNA sequence: TGCGCCAGCAGCCTAGGGACAGGGACCGACCAGCCCCAGCATTTT. Protein: CASSLGTGTDQPQHF.

The rearrangement joins TRBV20-1 to TRBJ2-3; D unclear. CDR3 length: 11 amino acids. V lost 4 bases to trimming and J lost 6 bases, with 8 bases between them. Germline V CDR1 and CDR2: DFQATT, SNEGSKA (reference sequence). In DNA form, the CDR3 reads TGCAGTGCTATGGCGCGGGATACGCAGTATTTT. This codes for CSAMARDTQYF.

The V call is TRBV7-3, the J call TRBJ2-1; D may match TRBD1 or TRBD2 (5 bases each). The CDR3 runs 15 residues. CDR1 is SGHTA, CDR2 FQGTGA, per germline. V lost 2 bases and J lost 3, with 11 bases in between. The CDR3 is CASSLYGADYNEQFF. The CDR3 bases are TGTGCCAGCAGCTTATACGGGGCGGACTACAATGAGCAGTTCTTC.

V gene TRBV18 combines with J gene TRBJ2-1; TRBD2 might be the D (6 bases). Germline CDR1 reads KGHSH; CDR2 reads LQKENI. The CDR3 is 15 amino acids. V shed 0 bases and J shed 8 bases, with 14 bases lying between them. CDR3 amino acids: CASSPPGRAGDEQFF. For the CDR3, the DNA is TGTGCCAGCTCACCACCGGGCAGAGCGGGTGATGAGCAGTTCTTC.

The chain uses TRBV30 and TRBJ2-5; D is possibly TRBD1 (6 bases). Gene TRBJ2-7 matches the end of the DNA better, so the J call may be wrong. The length of the CDR3 is 14 residues. Germline CDR1 is GTSNPN and CDR2 is SVGIG (reference sequence). Here the CDR3 reads CAWKRGPGDYEQYF. As DNA, the CDR3 is TGTGCCTGGAAGAGGGGTCCAGGGGACTACGAGCAGTACTTC.

This chain joins TRBV28 and TRBJ2-7; 11 nucleotides align to TRBD1. Losses at the gene ends were 3 bases for V and 5 bases for J; bases not matched to a gene: 6. The CDR3 has 15 amino acids. CDR1 and CDR2 from the germline V gene are MDHEN and SYDVKM. In DNA, the CDR3 is TGTGCCAGCAGTTTTCTGCGGGACAGGGGGAACGAGCAGTACTTC. This encodes CASSFLRDRGNEQYF.

V gene TRBV28 combines with J gene TRBJ2-2, with D uncertain. The CDR3 spans 15 residues. V was trimmed by 2 bases and J by 5 bases, leaving 12 bases between them. Germline V gene lookup returns CDR1 MDHEN and CDR2 SYDVKM. As DNA, the CDR3 is TGTGCCAGCAGTTTAAGAGGAACCCCTACCGGGGAGCTGTTTTTT. Amino acids: CASSLRGTPTGELFF.

The chain joins TRBV5-1 to TRBJ2-7; D perhaps matches TRBD1 (6 bases). This CDR3 is built from 12 residues. Germline V CDR1 and CDR2: SGHRS, YFSETQ. Trimming removed 4 bases at V and 4 bases at J, with 9 bases between. CDR3 loop: CASSMGAYEQYF. CDR3 nucleotide sequence: TGCGCCAGCAGCATGGGGGCATACGAGCAGTACTTC.